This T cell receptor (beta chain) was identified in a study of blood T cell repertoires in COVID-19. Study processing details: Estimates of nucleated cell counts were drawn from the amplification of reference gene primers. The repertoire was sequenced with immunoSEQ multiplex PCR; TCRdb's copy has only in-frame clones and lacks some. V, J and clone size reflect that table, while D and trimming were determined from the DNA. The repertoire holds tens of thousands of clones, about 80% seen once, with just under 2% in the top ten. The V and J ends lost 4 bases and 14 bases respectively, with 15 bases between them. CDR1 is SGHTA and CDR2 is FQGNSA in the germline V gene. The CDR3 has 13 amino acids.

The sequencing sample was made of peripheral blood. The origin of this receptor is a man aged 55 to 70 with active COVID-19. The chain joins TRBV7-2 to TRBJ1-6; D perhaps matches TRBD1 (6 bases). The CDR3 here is CASSYSGVGALHF. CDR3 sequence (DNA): TGTGCCAGCAGCTATTCAGGGGTCGGGGCCCTCCACTTT.